One sample yielded the 21 T cell receptor beta chains listed below, sequenced in a study of T cells after yellow fever vaccination. TCRdb re-called the 5' RACE reads with MiXCR, one entry per CDR3 protein. This sample yields around 260,000 distinct CDR3 sequences, of which about 5.2% are seen a single time; roughly 3.4% belongs to the top ten. The sequenced sample was CD4+ T cells sorted from PBMCs, obtained on the day of the yellow fever booster vaccination. These receptors all stem from a man younger than 30 who received the YFV17D yellow fever vaccine.

This clonotype was picked up a small number of times. The CDR3, as DNA: TGTGCCAGCAGGCCCCCCCCCGGACAGGGGAACACTGAAGCTTTCTTT. It specifies CASRPPPGQGNTEAFF. V and J are TRBV7-9 and TRBJ1-1, with 8 bases matching TRBD1. The CDR3 has 16 residues. V gave up 6 bases and J gave up 1 base; unmatched junction bases: 10. Germline assignment: CDR1 SEHNR and CDR2 FQNEAQ (reference sequence).

This clonotype was observed a handful of times. The chain couples TRBV20-1 to TRBJ1-2, with D possibly matching TRBD1 (6 bases). Germline CDR1 reads DFQATT; CDR2 reads SNEGSKA (reference sequence). CDR3 length: 14 residues. Trimming stripped 0 bases from V and 4 bases from J, with 12 bases between. The DNA of the CDR3 is TGCAGTGCTAGAGATGACGGGGGCAGCTATGGCTACACCTTC. Translated: CSARDDGGSYGYTF.

This clonotype has just a few counts. The rearrangement joins TRBV4-1 to TRBJ2-3; 8 nucleotides agree with TRBD1. Trimming at V came to 2 bases and at J to 2 bases, leaving 21 bases not matched to a gene. Germline assignment: CDR1 MGHRA and CDR2 YSYEKL. The CDR3 has 21 amino acids. CDR3 sequence (DNA): TGCGCCAGCAGCCAATGGGGGCAACTCGGACAGGGAATGAGGGCCACAGATACGCAGTATTTT. It encodes CASSQWGQLGQGMRATDTQYF.

This clonotype occurred many times. The chain recombines TRBV4-2 with TRBJ2-7; 9 nucleotides match TRBD1. The germline V gene encodes CDR1 LGHNA and CDR2 YNFKEQ. The CDR3 spans 17 residues. Losses at the gene ends were 1 base for V and 2 bases for J; bases not matched to a gene: 9. The CDR3: CASSQVSGQGGTYEQYF. As DNA, the CDR3 is TGTGCCAGCAGCCAAGTGTCGGGACAGGGAGGAACCTACGAGCAGTACTTC.

This chain connects TRBV7-7 to TRBJ2-1; D possibly corresponds to TRBD1 (5 bases). V was clipped by 1 base and J by 0 bases, with 10 bases between them. The germline V gene encodes CDR1 SSHAT and CDR2 FNYEAQ (reference sequence). CDR3 length equals 16 residues. This CDR3 is CASSLGQRSSYNEQFF. In nucleotides, the CDR3 is TGTGCCAGCAGCTTAGGACAGAGAAGCTCCTACAATGAGCAGTTCTTC.

The chain links TRBV6-6 to TRBJ1-6, with a possible D match to TRBD1 (6 bases). V was cut by 7 bases and J by 5 bases, with 15 bases left in between. Germline assignment: CDR1 MNHNY and CDR2 SVGAGI (reference sequence). CDR3 length: 15 amino acids. The CDR3 loop reads CASIRTRTDNSPLHF. The CDR3 DNA reads TGTGCCAGCATCAGGACGAGGACAGATAATTCACCCCTCCACTTT.

This clonotype was seen ten or more times. This chain connects TRBV12-3 or TRBV12-4 to TRBJ1-4, with TRBD1 identical over 8 bases. V lost 1 base, J lost 7 bases, and 5 bases stayed unmatched. This CDR3 is built from 15 residues. CDR3 in amino acids: CASSLDGQGFEKLFF. CDR3 nucleotide sequence: TGTGCCAGCAGTTTAGACGGACAGGGTTTTGAAAAACTGTTTTTT.

The chain is built from TRBV12-3 or TRBV12-4 and TRBJ1-6; 8 nucleotides line up with TRBD1. V was clipped by 5 bases and J by 10 bases; unmatched bases: 10. This CDR3 comprises 15 residues. CDR3 protein: CASSTRQGTGSPLHF. The CDR3 nucleotides read TGTGCCAGCAGTACAAGACAGGGGACAGGCTCACCCCTCCACTTT.

The CDR3 reads CATERQAVYNEQFF. The CDR3 DNA reads as TGTGCCACCGAACGACAGGCGGTATACAATGAGCAGTTCTTC. This rearrangement joins TRBV6-1 to TRBJ2-1, with a tentative D call TRBD1 (6 bases). The germline CDR1 and CDR2 sequences are MNHNS and SASEGT. V was pared by 10 bases and J by 4 bases, with 17 bases between. This CDR3 region has 14 residues.

The chain joins TRBV15 to TRBJ2-3; a possible D gene is TRBD2 (5 bases). Germline lookup yields CDR1 LNHNV and CDR2 YYDKDF (reference sequence). Trimming took off 1 base at V and 1 base at J, with 6 bases between the two ends. The CDR3 totals 14 residues. The CDR3 sequence is CATSRAGGTDTQYF. CDR3 in DNA: TGTGCCACCAGCAGAGCCGGGGGCACAGATACGCAGTATTTT.

J is TRBJ1-3 and V is TRBV28; D remains ambiguous. Germline V gene data show CDR1 as MDHEN and CDR2 as SYDVKM. V was pared by 0 bases and J by 4 bases, with 16 bases between. The CDR3 totals 17 residues. In DNA, the CDR3 is TGTGCCAGCAGTTTATGGACCTCCCCGACTGAAGGAAACACCATATATTTT. Encoded protein: CASSLWTSPTEGNTIYF.

This clonotype has only a few counts. The rearrangement uses TRBV11-2 and TRBJ2-7; 15 bases are shared with TRBD2. V trimming: 4 bases; J trimming: 3 bases; junction bases outside the gene matches: 4. This CDR3 comprises 16 residues. The V gene's germline CDR1 is SGHAT and CDR2 FQNNGV. The CDR3 sequence is CASSSGLAGGLYEQYF. The CDR3 DNA is TGTGCCAGCAGCTCGGGACTAGCGGGGGGACTCTACGAGCAGTACTTC.

At least ten counts were recorded for this clonotype. The V gene is TRBV20-1, the J gene TRBJ1-4; no clear D. The length of the CDR3 is 15 residues. The germline V gene has CDR1 DFQATT and CDR2 SNEGSKA (reference sequence). The V end lost 0 bases, the J end lost 5 bases, and 13 bases lay between the germline ends. The CDR3 DNA sequence: TGCAGTGCTAGAGATCCGGGCGGACGAAATGAAAAACTGTTTTTT. Protein sequence: CSARDPGGRNEKLFF.

The table lists this clonotype with a few counts. The rearrangement joins TRBV30 to TRBJ2-3, with D possibly matching TRBD2 (6 bases). The V end lost 2 bases, the J end lost 2 bases, and 11 bases lay between the germline ends. Germline CDR1 and CDR2: GTSNPN and SVGIG (reference sequence). The CDR3 consists of 14 residues. This CDR3 reads CAWSRSSATDTQYF. CDR3 DNA: TGTGCCTGGAGTCGCTCTAGCGCCACAGATACGCAGTATTTT.

This clonotype came up many times. This rearrangement joins TRBV4-2 to TRBJ2-1, with a tentative D call TRBD1 (6 bases). CDR1 LGHNA and CDR2 YNFKEQ come from the germline V gene. V shed 4 bases and J shed 8 bases, with 12 bases lying between them. CDR3 size: 13 residues. In nucleotides, the CDR3 is TGTGCCAGCAGCCGCGAGGGGGTCCATGAGCAGTTCTTC. Its translation: CASSREGVHEQFF.

The gene calls are TRBV5-6 and TRBJ1-2, with D unresolved. The germline V and J ends were trimmed by 4 bases and 4 bases, with 14 bases remaining between them. The CDR3 loop spans 14 amino acids. Germline lookup yields CDR1 SGHDT and CDR2 YYEEEE. The CDR3 loop is CASSLPGFVYGYTF. In DNA, the CDR3 is TGTGCCAGCAGCCTCCCTGGTTTTGTCTATGGCTACACCTTC.

This clonotype showed up many times. The chain couples TRBV4-3 to TRBJ2-1; no clear D. In germline, CDR1 is LGHNA, CDR2 YSLEER. Trimming shortened V by 0 bases and J by 9 bases, and 9 bases separated the two germline ends. There are 13 residues in the CDR3. CDR3 amino acids: CASSQDRVTEQFF. CDR3 nucleotide sequence: TGCGCCAGCAGCCAAGATAGGGTCACTGAGCAGTTCTTC.

V and J are TRBV12-3 or TRBV12-4 and TRBJ1-2; D perhaps matches TRBD1 (5 bases). V lost 5 bases and J lost 8, with 15 bases in between. The CDR3 covers 13 residues. CDR3 sequence (DNA): TGTGCCAGCAGTGGGGGTAGGATTCGCGGCTACACCTTC. Translating it yields CASSGGRIRGYTF.

This clonotype came up many times. This chain links TRBV6-2 or TRBV6-3 with TRBJ1-2; 9 nucleotides align to TRBD1. Germline loops: CDR1 MNHEY, CDR2 SVGEGT. Trimming took 6 bases from V and 9 from J; bases not matched to a gene: 14. The CDR3 has 15 amino acids. The chain's CDR3 is CASRPGQGSAGRYTF. Written as DNA, the CDR3 is TGTGCCAGCAGACCCGGACAGGGGTCGGCCGGTCGCTACACCTTC.

This clonotype appeared many times. The rearrangement joins TRBV11-2 to TRBJ2-7, with TRBD2 identical over 14 bases. This CDR3 region has 15 residues. Germline V gene data show CDR1 as SGHAT and CDR2 as FQNNGV. J lost 2 bases, V lost 3 bases, and 0 bases had no gene match. The CDR3 DNA sequence: TGTGCCAGCAGCTTGGGACTAGCGGGGGCCTACGAGCAGTACGTC. Translated: CASSLGLAGAYEQYV.

This clonotype was detected ten times or more. One junction end does not reproduce the germline sequence, and a read error may be involved. The chain links TRBV7-8 to TRBJ1-1; D remains unclear. Germline V lookup: CDR1 SGHVS, CDR2 FQNEAQ. The CDR3 extends over 12 amino acids. DNA of the CDR3: TGTGCCAGCAGCTTAAGAGACACCGAAGCTTTCTTT. This gives the protein CASSLRDTEAFF.